The clone carrying this T cell receptor (beta chain) was seen a handful of times. The antigen is unknown. This entry comes from a study of PD-L1 blockade in urothelial cancer. About the study: Males with bladder-origin urothelial cancer made up about 90% of the roughly 29 patients. Study-level points and caveats: Below-median pretreatment blood TCR clonality predicted better survival.

Produced via immunoSEQ multiplex PCR; TCRdb's table is partial and in-frame only. The sample includes 25,000 to 30,000 clones, about 79% of them seen just once. Indicated time point: peripheral blood 6 weeks after treatment start. The source of this sequence is a man aged 70 or older with urothelial cancer. The source material was PBMCs, sampled around atezolizumab (anti-PD-L1) treatment.

The CDR3 nucleotides are TGTGCCAGCAGCACCAGCGGAGGCTCCTACAATGAGCAGTTCTTC. Its protein is CASSTSGGSYNEQFF. The V gene is TRBV7-2, the J gene TRBJ2-1; maybe TRBD2 (5 bases). The CDR3 sequence is 15 residues long. V lost 5 bases to trimming and J lost 0 bases, with 11 bases between them. From germline, CDR1 is SGHTA and CDR2 FQGNSA.